This T cell receptor beta chain was observed in a study of T cells expressing NK-cell markers. Findings and caveats of the study: These clonotypes, the leaders elsewhere, also led the CD3+CD56-NKG2C+ fraction in a handful of donors.

The CDR3 loop spans 13 amino acids. Each CDR3 protein gets one entry in TCRdb, which reprocessed the 5' RACE reads and gives no DNA. The sample's table shows fewer than 550,000 distinct CDR3 sequences. In the case of this clonotype: Its target is unknown.

The sample consisted of blood T cells: a sorted CD56 or NKG2C T cell subset, CD4+ or CD8+ T cells, or bulk PBMC T cells (not recorded which). This chain links TRBV12-3 or TRBV12-4 with TRBJ2-3; the TCRdb call, TRBD1, lacks DNA for checking. The TCR was taken from a woman in her forties or fifties in good health. The CDR3 reads CASRTGGTDTQYF.